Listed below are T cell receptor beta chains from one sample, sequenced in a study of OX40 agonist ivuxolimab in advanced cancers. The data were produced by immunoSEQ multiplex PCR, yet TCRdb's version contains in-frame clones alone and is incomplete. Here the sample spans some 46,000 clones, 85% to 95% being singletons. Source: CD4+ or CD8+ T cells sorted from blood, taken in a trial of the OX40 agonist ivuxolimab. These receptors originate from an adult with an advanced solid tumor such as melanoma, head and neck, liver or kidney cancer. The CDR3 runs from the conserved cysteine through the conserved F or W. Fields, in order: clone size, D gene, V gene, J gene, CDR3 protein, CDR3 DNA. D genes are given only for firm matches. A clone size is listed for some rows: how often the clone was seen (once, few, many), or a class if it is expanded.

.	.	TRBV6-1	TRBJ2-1	CASSDPFGGYNEQFF	TGTGCCAGCAGTGACCCCTTCGGCGGGTACAATGAGCAGTTCTTC
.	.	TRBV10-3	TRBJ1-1	CAISESGGVGTEAFF	TGTGCCATCAGTGAGTCGGGAGGGGTTGGCACTGAAGCTTTCTTT
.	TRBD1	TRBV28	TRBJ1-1	CASSPPTGLAEAFF	TGTGCCAGCAGTCCCCCGACAGGGCTGGCTGAAGCTTTCTTT
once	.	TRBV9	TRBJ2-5	CASSVASWGETQYF	TGTGCCAGCAGCGTAGCATCCTGGGGGGAGACCCAGTACTTC
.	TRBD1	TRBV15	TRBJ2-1	CATSSPLGEGQFEQFF	TGTGCCACCAGCAGTCCGTTGGGTGAGGGACAGTTTGAGCAGTTCTTC
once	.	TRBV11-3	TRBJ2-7	CASSLGVEQYF	TGTGCCAGCAGCTTAGGGGTTGAGCAATACTTC
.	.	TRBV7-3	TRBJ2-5	CASSLDGPSVKETQYF	TGTGCCAGCAGCTTAGACGGTCCTAGCGTAAAAGAGACCCAGTACTTC
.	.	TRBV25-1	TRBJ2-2	CASSESGGTGELFF	TGTGCCAGCAGTGAATCCGGTGGCACCGGGGAGCTGTTTTTT
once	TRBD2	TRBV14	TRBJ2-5	CASSRRGAGVETQYF	TGTGCCAGCAGCCGACGGGGAGCGGGAGTGGAGACCCAGTACTTC
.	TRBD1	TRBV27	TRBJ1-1	CASSAGQGRPEAFF	TGTGCCAGCAGCGCGGGACAGGGGCGTCCTGAAGCTTTCTTT
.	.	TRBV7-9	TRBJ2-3	CASSTGSDTQYF	TGTGCCAGCAGCACGGGATCAGATACGCAGTATTTT
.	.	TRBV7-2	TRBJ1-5	CASSLSVNQPQHF	TGTGCCAGCAGCTTAAGCGTCAATCAGCCCCAGCATTTT
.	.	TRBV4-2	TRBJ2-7	CASSPWTHSYEQYF	TGTGCCAGCAGCCCATGGACACACTCCTACGAGCAGTACTTC
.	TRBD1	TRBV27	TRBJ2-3	CASSSGTGFDTQYF	TGTGCCAGCAGTTCCGGGACAGGGTTTGATACGCAGTATTTT
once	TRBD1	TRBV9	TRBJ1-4	CASSPETGGIANEKLFF	TGTGCCAGCAGCCCCGAGACAGGGGGCATAGCTAATGAAAAACTGTTTTTT
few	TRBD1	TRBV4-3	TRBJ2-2	CASSQGTGTTGELFF	TGCGCCAGCAGCCAAGGGACAGGAACCACCGGGGAGCTGTTTTTT
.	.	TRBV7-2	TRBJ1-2	CASSLDGVGGYTF	TGTGCCAGCAGCTTAGACGGAGTAGGAGGCTACACCTTC
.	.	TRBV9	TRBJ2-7	CASSSGSSYEQYF	TGTGCCAGCAGCTCCGGTAGCTCCTACGAGCAGTACTTC
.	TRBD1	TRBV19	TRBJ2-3	CASSIVRTGGFDTQYF	TGTGCCAGTAGTATAGTACGGACAGGGGGCTTCGATACGCAGTATTTT
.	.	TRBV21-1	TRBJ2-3	CASPESCLPSTQYF	TGTGCCAGCCCGGAATCCTGTCTTCCCTCAACGCAGTATTTT
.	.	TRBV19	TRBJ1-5	CASSLTFSGNQPQHF	TGTGCCAGTAGTCTGACATTTAGCGGCAATCAGCCCCAGCATTTT
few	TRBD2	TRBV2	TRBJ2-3	CASSEAAAGVFTDTQYF	TGTGCCAGCAGTGAAGCTGCGGCGGGGGTTTTCACAGATACGCAGTATTTT
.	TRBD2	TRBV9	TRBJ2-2	CASSPAGGPSGELFF	TGTGCCAGCAGCCCAGCGGGAGGGCCTTCCGGGGAGCTGTTTTTT
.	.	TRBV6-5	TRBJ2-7	CASNGASYEQYF	TGTGCCAGCAACGGGGCTTCCTACGAGCAGTACTTC
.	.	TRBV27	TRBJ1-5	CASSLLPPGGNQPQHF	TGTGCCAGCAGTTTACTTCCCCCAGGGGGCAATCAGCCCCAGCATTTT
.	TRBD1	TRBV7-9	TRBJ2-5	CASSSGQGRQETKYF	TGTGCCAGCAGCTCGGGACAGGGGAGACAAGAGACCAAGTACTTC